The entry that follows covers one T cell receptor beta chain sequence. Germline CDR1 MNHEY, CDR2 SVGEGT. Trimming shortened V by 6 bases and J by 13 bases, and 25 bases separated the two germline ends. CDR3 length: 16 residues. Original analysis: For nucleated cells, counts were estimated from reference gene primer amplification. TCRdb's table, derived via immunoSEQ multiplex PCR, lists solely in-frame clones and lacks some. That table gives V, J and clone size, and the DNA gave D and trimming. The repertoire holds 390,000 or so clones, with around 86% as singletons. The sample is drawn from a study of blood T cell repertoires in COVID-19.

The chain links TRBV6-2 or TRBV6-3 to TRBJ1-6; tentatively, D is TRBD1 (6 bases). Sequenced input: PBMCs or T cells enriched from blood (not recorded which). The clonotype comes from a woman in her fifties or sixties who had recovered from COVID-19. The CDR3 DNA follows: TGTGCCAGCAGCCGGGACCAAACAGGGACGATGTGGCCCCTCCACTTT. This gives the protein CASSRDQTGTMWPLHF.